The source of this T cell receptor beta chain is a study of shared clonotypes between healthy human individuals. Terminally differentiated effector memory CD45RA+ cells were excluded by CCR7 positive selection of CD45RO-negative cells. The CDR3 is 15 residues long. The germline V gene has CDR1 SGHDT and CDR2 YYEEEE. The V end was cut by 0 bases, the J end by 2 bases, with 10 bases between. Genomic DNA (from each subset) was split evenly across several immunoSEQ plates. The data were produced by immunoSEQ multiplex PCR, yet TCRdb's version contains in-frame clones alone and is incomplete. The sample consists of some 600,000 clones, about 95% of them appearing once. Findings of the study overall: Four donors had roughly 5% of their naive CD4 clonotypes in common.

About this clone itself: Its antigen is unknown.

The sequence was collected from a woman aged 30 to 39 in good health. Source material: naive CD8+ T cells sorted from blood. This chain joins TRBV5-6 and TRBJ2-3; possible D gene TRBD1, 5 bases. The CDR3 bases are TGTGCCAGCAGCTTGGATACAGGCTTCACAGATACGCAGTATTTT. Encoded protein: CASSLDTGFTDTQYF.